This entry is about one TCR beta chain. Its antigen is unidentified. This record comes from a study of CD8+CD57+ T cells in acquired aplastic anemia. Notes on the study in general: CD8+ Simpson's diversity showed no significant patient-control difference. Overlap between patients and controls comprised roughly 30 CD8+ CDR3 sequences.

Genomic DNA was employed as the template in profiling TCR beta VDJ and CDR3. Each CDR3 protein is one row after TCRdb ran MiXCR on the reads. The sample carries 65,000 to 85,000 distinct CDR3 sequences, approximately 54% recorded once. Germline V gives CDR1 SQVTM, CDR2 ANQGSEA. CDR3 length equals 14 residues. V gene TRBV29-1 combines with J gene TRBJ2-3; TRBD1 is a possible D gene (6 bases). Sequences were obtained from sorted CD4+, CD8+, or CD8+CD57+ T cells (not recorded which) from PBMCs. This TCR came from a human donor in good health, serving as a control. CDR3 amino acids: CSTPGHLITDTQYF. The CDR3 nucleotides read TGCAGTACTCCGGGACACCTAATTACAGATACGCAGTATTTT.